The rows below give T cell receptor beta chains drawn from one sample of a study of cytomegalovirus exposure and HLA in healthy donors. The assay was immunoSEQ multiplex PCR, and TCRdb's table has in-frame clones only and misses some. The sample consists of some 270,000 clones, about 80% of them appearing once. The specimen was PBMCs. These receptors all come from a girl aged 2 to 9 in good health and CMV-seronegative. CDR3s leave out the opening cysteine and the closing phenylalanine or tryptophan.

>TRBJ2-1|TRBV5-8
ASRRAGAYNEQF
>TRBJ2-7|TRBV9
ASSANTGSSYEQY
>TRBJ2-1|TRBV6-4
ASSRTGAISYNEQF
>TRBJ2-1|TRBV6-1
ASSRQSSYNEQF
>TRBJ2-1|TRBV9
ASSLGSGRGNEQF
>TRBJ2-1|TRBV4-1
ASSQASGRFSYNEQF
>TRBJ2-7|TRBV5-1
ASSRGGTNYEQY
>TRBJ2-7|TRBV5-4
ASSFRSGGPIYEQY
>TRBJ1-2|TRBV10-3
AISEGQGAGTGKGDYGYT
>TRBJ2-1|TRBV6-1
ASRWTGEYNEQF
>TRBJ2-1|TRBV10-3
AISTPSGGVSDEQF
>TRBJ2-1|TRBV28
ASSLLGGNEQF
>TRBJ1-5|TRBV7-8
ASSLGTVLQPQH
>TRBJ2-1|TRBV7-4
ASQEQF
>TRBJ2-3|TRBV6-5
ASSYQASSTDTQY
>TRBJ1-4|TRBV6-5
ASSAGQGGLGKLF
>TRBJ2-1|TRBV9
ASSVVGLAGGPDSGKEQF
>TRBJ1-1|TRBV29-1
SARGPHTEAF
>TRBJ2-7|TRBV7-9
ASSAGQGNFYEQY
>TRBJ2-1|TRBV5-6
ASSPQGAGGSSYNEQF
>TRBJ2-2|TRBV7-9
ASSLGQGANTGELF
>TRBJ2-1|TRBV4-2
ASSQRLEQF
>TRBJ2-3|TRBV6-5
ASTYSDTQY
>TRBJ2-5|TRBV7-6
ASGLAEGTQY
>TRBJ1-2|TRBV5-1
ASRGHGNRRYGYT
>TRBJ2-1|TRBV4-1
ASSQDAGGKYNEQF
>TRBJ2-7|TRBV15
ATSRDIASYEQY
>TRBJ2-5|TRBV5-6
ASSLETSAGAETQY
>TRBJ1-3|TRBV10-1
ASSASDSSDSGNTIY
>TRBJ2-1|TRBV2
ASTEHSSYNEQF
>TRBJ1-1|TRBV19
ASSAHRDRDPRAF
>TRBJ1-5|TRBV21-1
ASSNPEQGAFVRPQH
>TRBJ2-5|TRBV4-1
ASSQGTSYQETQY
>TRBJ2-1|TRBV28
ASSGAGQLADYNEQF
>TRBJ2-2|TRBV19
ASSQGSGELF
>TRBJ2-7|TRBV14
ASSQDWGYEQY
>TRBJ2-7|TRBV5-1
ASSLGGGDYEQY
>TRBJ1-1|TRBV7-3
ASSLRAGGEEAF
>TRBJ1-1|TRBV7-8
ASSLRRGTGGTLEAF
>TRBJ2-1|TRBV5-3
ARSSSRGSDNEQF
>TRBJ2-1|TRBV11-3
ASSFRDRANEQF
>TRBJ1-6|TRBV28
ASSSGVSIRPLH
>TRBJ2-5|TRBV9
ASSASGGQETQY
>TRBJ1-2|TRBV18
ASSLLVARYGYT